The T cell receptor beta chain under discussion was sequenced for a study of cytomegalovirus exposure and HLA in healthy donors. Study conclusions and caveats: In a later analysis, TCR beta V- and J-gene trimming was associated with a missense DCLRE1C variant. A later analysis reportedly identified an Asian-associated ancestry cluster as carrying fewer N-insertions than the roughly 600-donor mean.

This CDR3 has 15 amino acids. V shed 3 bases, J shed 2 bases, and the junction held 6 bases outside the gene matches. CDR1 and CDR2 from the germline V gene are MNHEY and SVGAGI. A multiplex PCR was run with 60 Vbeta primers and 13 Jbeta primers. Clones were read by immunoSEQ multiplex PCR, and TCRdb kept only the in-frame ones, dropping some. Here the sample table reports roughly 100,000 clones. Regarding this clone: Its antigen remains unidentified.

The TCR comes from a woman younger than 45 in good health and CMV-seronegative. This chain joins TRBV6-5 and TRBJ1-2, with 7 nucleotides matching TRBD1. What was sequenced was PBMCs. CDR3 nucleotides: TGTGCCAGCAGTTATCGCCCGACAGGGAACTATGGCTACACCTTC. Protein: CASSYRPTGNYGYTF.